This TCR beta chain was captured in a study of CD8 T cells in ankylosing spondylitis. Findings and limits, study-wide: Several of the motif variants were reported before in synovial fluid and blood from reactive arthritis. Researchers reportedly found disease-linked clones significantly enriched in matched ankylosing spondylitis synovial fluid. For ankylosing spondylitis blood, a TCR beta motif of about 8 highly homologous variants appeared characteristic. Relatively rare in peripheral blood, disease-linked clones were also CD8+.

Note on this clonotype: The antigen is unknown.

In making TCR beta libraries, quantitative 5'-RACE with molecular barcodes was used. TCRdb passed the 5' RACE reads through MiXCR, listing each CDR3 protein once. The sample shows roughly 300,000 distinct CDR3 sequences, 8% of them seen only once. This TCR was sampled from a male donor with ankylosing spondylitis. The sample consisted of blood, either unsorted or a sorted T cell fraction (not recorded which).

Here the CDR3 reads CASSTFRTGKDEQYF. In nucleotides, the CDR3 is TGTGCCAGCAGCACCTTTCGGACGGGAAAAGACGAGCAGTACTTC. The chain has TRBV4-2 and TRBJ2-7, with a possible D match to TRBD2 (5 bases). V lost 5 bases, J lost 5 bases, and 19 bases lay in between. Germline CDR1 is LGHNA and CDR2 is YNFKEQ. There are 15 residues in the CDR3.